One T cell receptor (beta chain) is described in this entry. Its antigen remains unidentified. The authors made TCR cDNA by 5'RACE template switching, adding a universal primer site and UMIs. MiXCR, run by TCRdb on the 5' RACE reads, gives a single entry per CDR3 protein. Found here are hundreds of thousands of distinct CDR3 sequences, roughly a sixth of them singletons; the top ten hold about a sixth. The source of the sample is a study of T cells after yellow fever vaccination. Whole-study findings and limits: The secondary response peaked faster, at day 5 versus 15, but was weaker. Clonotypes appearing in both CD4 and CD8 compartments existed, and their share was small.

Germline V gene data show CDR1 as SNHLY and CDR2 as FYNNEI. Trimming pared 8 bases from V and 2 bases from J, leaving 7 bases between. This CDR3 is built from 11 residues. The V gene is TRBV2, the J gene TRBJ2-7; D call uncertain. The sequence was collected from a man between 18 and 29 years old who received the YFV17D yellow fever vaccine. The input for sequencing was PBMCs, taken before the yellow fever booster vaccination. In DNA, the CDR3 is TGTGCCAGCCGCGATACCTACGAGCAGTACTTC. Translation: CASRDTYEQYF.